A selection of T cell receptor beta chains follows, all from one sample in a study of cytomegalovirus exposure and HLA in healthy donors. The table came from immunoSEQ multiplex PCR; TCRdb's copy has only in-frame clones and leaves some out. The sample totals around 40,000 clones. The sample comprised PBMCs. Every receptor here comes from a young man in good health and CMV-seronegative. Both conserved end residues are part of each CDR3. The D gene is left open where the match is weak. Size is stated for part of the rows, as once, few or many counts, or as a class when the clone is expanded.

v_call: TRBV18; clone_size: -; d_call: TRBD2; j_call: TRBJ2-3; cdr3_aa: CASSRPGLATDTQYF; cdr3_nt: TGTGCCAGCTCACGCCCGGGACTAGCAACAGATACGCAGTATTTT
v_call: TRBV5-4; clone_size: -; d_call: TRBD2; j_call: TRBJ2-3; cdr3_aa: CASIDSGIGDTQYF; cdr3_nt: TGTGCCAGCATCGATAGCGGGATCGGGGATACGCAGTATTTT
v_call: TRBV4-1; clone_size: -; d_call: TRBD2; j_call: TRBJ2-1; cdr3_aa: CASSQDRTGGSYNEQFF; cdr3_nt: TGCGCCAGCAGCCAAGATCGGACGGGGGGTTCCTACAATGAGCAGTTCTTC
v_call: TRBV6-5; clone_size: -; d_call: -; j_call: TRBJ2-1; cdr3_aa: CASSSPGTYNEQFF; cdr3_nt: TGTGCCAGCAGTTCCCCGGGTACCTACAATGAGCAGTTCTTC
v_call: TRBV29-1; clone_size: -; d_call: -; j_call: TRBJ1-1; cdr3_aa: CSVDLAVNTEAFF; cdr3_nt: TGCAGCGTTGATTTGGCAGTGAACACTGAAGCTTTCTTT
v_call: TRBV29-1; clone_size: -; d_call: -; j_call: TRBJ2-1; cdr3_aa: CSVAWGLDNEQFF; cdr3_nt: TGCAGCGTTGCCTGGGGCCTTGACAATGAGCAGTTCTTC
v_call: TRBV14; clone_size: -; d_call: -; j_call: TRBJ2-5; cdr3_aa: CASSRGTGENQYF; cdr3_nt: TGTGCCAGCAGCAGGGGCACTGGAGAGAACCAGTACTTC
v_call: TRBV7-9; clone_size: -; d_call: -; j_call: TRBJ1-1; cdr3_aa: CASSRVTEAFF; cdr3_nt: TGTGCCAGCAGCCGTGTTACTGAAGCTTTCTTT
v_call: TRBV9; clone_size: -; d_call: -; j_call: TRBJ2-3; cdr3_aa: CASSPDYITDTQYF; cdr3_nt: TGTGCCAGCAGCCCTGACTACATCACAGATACGCAGTATTTT
v_call: TRBV2; clone_size: -; d_call: -; j_call: TRBJ1-2; cdr3_aa: CASSVEINYGYTF; cdr3_nt: TGTGCCAGCAGTGTGGAGATTAACTATGGCTACACCTTC
v_call: TRBV13; clone_size: medium-sized; d_call: -; j_call: TRBJ2-1; cdr3_aa: CASSLRHEQFF; cdr3_nt: TGTGCCAGCAGCCTCCGACACGAGCAGTTCTTC
v_call: TRBV30; clone_size: -; d_call: -; j_call: TRBJ2-5; cdr3_aa: CAGSVPGGGQETQYF; cdr3_nt: TGTGCCGGGAGTGTACCCGGGGGTGGGCAAGAGACCCAGTACTTC
v_call: TRBV7-7; clone_size: -; d_call: TRBD2; j_call: TRBJ2-7; cdr3_aa: CASSLAGGREQYF; cdr3_nt: TGTGCCAGCAGCTTAGCGGGAGGGCGCGAGCAGTACTTC
v_call: TRBV6-1; clone_size: -; d_call: -; j_call: TRBJ2-5; cdr3_aa: CASSESRLTQETQYF; cdr3_nt: TGTGCCAGCAGTGAATCCCGACTCACCCAAGAGACCCAGTACTTC
v_call: TRBV28; clone_size: -; d_call: TRBD1; j_call: TRBJ2-7; cdr3_aa: CASTPSGTGGYEQYF; cdr3_nt: TGTGCCAGCACGCCGAGTGGGACAGGGGGTTACGAGCAGTACTTC
v_call: TRBV19; clone_size: -; d_call: -; j_call: TRBJ1-1; cdr3_aa: CASSNGGESTEAFF; cdr3_nt: TGTGCCAGTAGTAACGGGGGGGAGAGCACTGAAGCTTTCTTT
v_call: TRBV18; clone_size: -; d_call: TRBD1; j_call: TRBJ2-6; cdr3_aa: CASSPLGTGLHSGANVLTF; cdr3_nt: TGTGCCAGCTCACCATTAGGGACAGGGCTACACTCTGGGGCCAACGTCCTGACTTTC
v_call: TRBV2; clone_size: -; d_call: -; j_call: TRBJ2-7; cdr3_aa: CASSVSGSYEQYF; cdr3_nt: TGTGCCAGCAGTGTTTCGGGCTCCTACGAGCAGTACTTC
v_call: TRBV9; clone_size: -; d_call: TRBD2; j_call: TRBJ2-4; cdr3_aa: CASSAGGVTNIQYF; cdr3_nt: TGTGCCAGCAGCGCGGGGGGGGTCACAAACATTCAGTACTTC
v_call: TRBV20-1; clone_size: -; d_call: -; j_call: TRBJ1-2; cdr3_aa: CKGSGVYGYTF; cdr3_nt: TGCAAAGGGAGCGGGGTCTATGGCTACACCTTC
v_call: TRBV25-1; clone_size: -; d_call: -; j_call: TRBJ1-1; cdr3_aa: CASRGGPGFQNTEAFF; cdr3_nt: TGTGCCAGCCGTGGGGGGCCAGGGTTTCAGAACACTGAAGCTTTCTTT
v_call: TRBV13; clone_size: -; d_call: -; j_call: TRBJ2-5; cdr3_aa: CASSLKGGEETQYF; cdr3_nt: TGTGCCAGCAGCTTAAAAGGGGGGGAGGAGACCCAGTACTTC
v_call: TRBV18; clone_size: -; d_call: -; j_call: TRBJ1-2; cdr3_aa: CASSPSQVQYGYTF; cdr3_nt: TGTGCCAGCTCACCGAGTCAGGTCCAATATGGCTACACCTTC
v_call: TRBV6-5; clone_size: -; d_call: TRBD2; j_call: TRBJ2-1; cdr3_aa: CASSYTSGRFEEQFF; cdr3_nt: TGTGCCAGCAGTTATACTAGCGGGAGGTTTGAGGAGCAGTTCTTC
v_call: TRBV7-9; clone_size: -; d_call: -; j_call: TRBJ1-5; cdr3_aa: CASSLLAEDQPQHF; cdr3_nt: TGTGCCAGCAGCTTATTGGCAGAAGATCAGCCCCAGCATTTT
v_call: TRBV7-3; clone_size: -; d_call: TRBD2; j_call: TRBJ2-2; cdr3_aa: CASSLERGNTGELFF; cdr3_nt: TGTGCCAGCAGCTTAGAGCGGGGGAACACCGGGGAGCTGTTTTTT
v_call: TRBV23-1; clone_size: -; d_call: TRBD1; j_call: TRBJ1-3; cdr3_aa: CASSQSDRVGGNTIYF; cdr3_nt: TGCGCCAGCAGTCAAAGCGACAGGGTAGGTGGAAACACCATATATTTT